The present T cell receptor (beta chain) was sequenced within a study of blood T cell repertoires in COVID-19. Study in general: Samples representing acute and convalescent COVID-19 were sourced from the United States, Italy and Spain.

TCRdb's table, derived via immunoSEQ multiplex PCR, lists solely in-frame clones and lacks some. The repertoire has roughly 150,000 clones, 80% to 90% of them found once; the top ten carry about 2.1%. Germline loops: CDR1 LGHDT, CDR2 YNNKEL (reference sequence). The CDR3 totals 14 residues. Trimming shortened V by 4 bases and J by 4 bases, and 8 bases separated the two germline ends. This clone was picked up a small number of times. The V and J genes are TRBV3-1 (or the pseudogene TRBV3-2) and TRBJ1-6, with D tentatively TRBD1 (5 bases). Sequencing was done on a sample of peripheral blood. This TCR was recovered from a woman older than 75 with acute or convalescent COVID-19. The CDR3 here is CASSRQPYNSPLHF. CDR3 coding DNA: TGTGCCAGCAGCCGACAGCCATATAATTCACCCCTCCACTTT.